This T cell receptor beta chain was recorded in a study of T cell responses to AZD1222 COVID-19 vaccine. General study findings and limits: Repertoire sampling was restricted to post-peak T cell response timepoints. Baseline serostatus was positive in only 5 to 7 AZD1222 recipients.

Libraries were prepared by immunoSEQ multiplex PCR; TCRdb keeps only in-frame clonotypes and omits some of them. The data contain fewer than 150,000 clones, less than 90% of them singletons. Comment on this clone: As yet, its antigen is unknown.

J gave up 13 bases and V 3 bases, and 7 bases lay outside the gene matches. From germline, CDR1 is SGHDT and CDR2 YYEEEE. CDR3 length equals 12 residues. The TCR comes from an adult in good health. V is TRBV5-6 and J is TRBJ2-3; 8 bases are a match to TRBD1. Source: peripheral blood, taken on day 0 of AZD1222 vaccination. CDR3 amino acids: CASSSQGEWEYF. CDR3 coding DNA: TGTGCCAGCAGCTCACAGGGGGAATGGGAGTATTTT.